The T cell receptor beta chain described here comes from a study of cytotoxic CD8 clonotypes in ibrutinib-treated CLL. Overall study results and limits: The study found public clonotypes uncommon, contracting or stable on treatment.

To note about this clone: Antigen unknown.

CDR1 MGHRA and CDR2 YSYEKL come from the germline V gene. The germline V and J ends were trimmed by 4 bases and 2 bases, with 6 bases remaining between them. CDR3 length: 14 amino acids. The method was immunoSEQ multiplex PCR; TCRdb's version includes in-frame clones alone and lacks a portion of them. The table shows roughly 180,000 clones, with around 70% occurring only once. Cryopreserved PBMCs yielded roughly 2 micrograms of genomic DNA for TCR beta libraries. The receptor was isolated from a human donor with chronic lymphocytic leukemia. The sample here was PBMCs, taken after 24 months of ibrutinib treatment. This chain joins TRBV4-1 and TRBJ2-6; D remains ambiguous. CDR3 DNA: TGCGCCAGCAGCCTTACAGCTGGGGCCAACGTCCTGACTTTC. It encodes CASSLTAGANVLTF.